This T cell receptor (beta chain) was captured in a study of tumor T cells in aggressive B-cell lymphoma. Germline V gives CDR1 LGHNA, CDR2 YSLEER. The V segment lost 3 bases and the J segment 5 bases; nucleotides outside the gene matches: 9. There are 16 residues in the CDR3. The table came from immunoSEQ multiplex PCR; TCRdb's copy has only in-frame clones and leaves some out. Here the sample spans about 4,600 clones, approximately 84% being singletons. The chain carries TRBV4-3 and TRBJ2-2, with TRBD2 matching over 7 bases. The source of this sequence is an adult with diffuse large B cell lymphoma. The sample comprised tumor tissue. In DNA form, the CDR3 reads TGCGCCAGCAGCCAGAGGCTGGCGGGAGAAACCGGGGAGCTGTTTTTT. Translating it yields CASSQRLAGETGELFF.